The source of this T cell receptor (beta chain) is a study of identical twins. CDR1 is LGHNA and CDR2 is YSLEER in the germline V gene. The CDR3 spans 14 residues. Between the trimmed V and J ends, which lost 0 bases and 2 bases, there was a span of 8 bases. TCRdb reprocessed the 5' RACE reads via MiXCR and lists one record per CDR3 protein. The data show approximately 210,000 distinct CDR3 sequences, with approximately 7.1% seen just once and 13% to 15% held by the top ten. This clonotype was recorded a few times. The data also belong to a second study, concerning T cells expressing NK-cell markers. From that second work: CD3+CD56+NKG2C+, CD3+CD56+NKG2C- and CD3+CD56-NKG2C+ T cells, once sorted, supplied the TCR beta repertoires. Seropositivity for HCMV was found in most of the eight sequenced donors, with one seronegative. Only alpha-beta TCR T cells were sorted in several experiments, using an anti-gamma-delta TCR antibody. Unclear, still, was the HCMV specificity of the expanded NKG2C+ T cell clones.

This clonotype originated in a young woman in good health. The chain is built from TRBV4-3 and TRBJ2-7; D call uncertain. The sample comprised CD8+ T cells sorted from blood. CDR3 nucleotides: TGCGCCAGCAGCCAAGAGGCTACCCCCTACGAGCAGTACTTC. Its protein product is CASSQEATPYEQYF.